These T cell receptor beta chains were read from a single sample in a study of T cells after yellow fever vaccination. Using its own MiXCR run on the 5' RACE reads, TCRdb lists one record per CDR3 protein. The data show almost 600,000 distinct CDR3 sequences, about 14% seen once. The input for sequencing was PBMCs, taken on the day of the yellow fever booster vaccination. The origin of the receptors is a man between 25 and 39 years old who received the YFV17D yellow fever vaccine. CDR3s leave out the opening cysteine and the closing phenylalanine or tryptophan.

j_call: TRBJ2-2
v_call: TRBV7-8
cdr3_aa: ASSLVGTGVAGELF

j_call: TRBJ2-1
v_call: TRBV5-5
cdr3_aa: ASSLVVGGIGEF

j_call: TRBJ2-2
v_call: TRBV27
cdr3_aa: ASSLSSLSVTGELF

j_call: TRBJ2-1
v_call: TRBV7-9
cdr3_aa: ASSRELGRNNEQF

j_call: TRBJ2-7
v_call: TRBV28
cdr3_aa: ASSGPNSYEQY

j_call: TRBJ2-2
v_call: TRBV2
cdr3_aa: ASSDPLRSGELF

j_call: TRBJ2-7
v_call: TRBV18
cdr3_aa: ASSPARGRSYEQY

j_call: TRBJ2-1
v_call: TRBV28
cdr3_aa: ASLYLGGGGSGSYNEQF

j_call: TRBJ2-3
v_call: TRBV7-2
cdr3_aa: ASNPGWDTQY

j_call: TRBJ2-3
v_call: TRBV24-1
cdr3_aa: ATRRGGGTDTQY

j_call: TRBJ2-7
v_call: TRBV28
cdr3_aa: ASSGTQDEQY

j_call: TRBJ2-1
v_call: TRBV7-9
cdr3_aa: ASGGLANSYNEQF

j_call: TRBJ2-5
v_call: TRBV5-6
cdr3_aa: ASSFPTSQETQY

j_call: TRBJ2-6
v_call: TRBV5-1
cdr3_aa: ASSLVQSGANVLT

j_call: TRBJ2-1
v_call: TRBV18
cdr3_aa: ASSPLAASGTLF

j_call: TRBJ2-3
v_call: TRBV3-1
cdr3_aa: ASSPGPLDTQY

j_call: TRBJ2-7
v_call: TRBV19
cdr3_aa: ASSTGTSAEQY

j_call: TRBJ2-3
v_call: TRBV20-1
cdr3_aa: SAREPSGRPDTQY

j_call: TRBJ2-1
v_call: TRBV10-2
cdr3_aa: ASSESFGTGIYNEQF

j_call: TRBJ2-7
v_call: TRBV18
cdr3_aa: ASSPRQGDPYEQY

j_call: TRBJ2-5
v_call: TRBV7-2
cdr3_aa: ASGAAGATRETQY

j_call: TRBJ2-5
v_call: TRBV3-1
cdr3_aa: ASSQDKGLGETQY

j_call: TRBJ2-5
v_call: TRBV12-3/TRBV12-4
cdr3_aa: ASRTWGAETQY

j_call: TRBJ2-5
v_call: TRBV10-3
cdr3_aa: AISASGAGTQY

j_call: TRBJ1-5
v_call: TRBV20-1
cdr3_aa: SASIDGNSNQPQH